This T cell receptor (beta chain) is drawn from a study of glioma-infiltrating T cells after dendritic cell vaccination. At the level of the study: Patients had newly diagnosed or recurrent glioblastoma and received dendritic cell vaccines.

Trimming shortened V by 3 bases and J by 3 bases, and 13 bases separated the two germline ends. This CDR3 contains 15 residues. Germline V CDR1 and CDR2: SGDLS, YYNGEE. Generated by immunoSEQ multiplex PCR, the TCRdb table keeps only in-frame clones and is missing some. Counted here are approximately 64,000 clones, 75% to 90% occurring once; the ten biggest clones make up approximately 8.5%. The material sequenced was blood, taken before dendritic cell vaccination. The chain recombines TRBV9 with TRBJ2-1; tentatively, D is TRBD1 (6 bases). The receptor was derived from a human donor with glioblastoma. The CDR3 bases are TGTGCCAGCAGCGAACTCGGGACAATCTACAATGAGCAGTTCTTC. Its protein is CASSELGTIYNEQFF.